Included here is one TCR beta chain sequence, with context. The V segment lost 2 bases and the J segment 2 bases; nucleotides outside the gene matches: 3. CDR1 and CDR2 from the germline V gene are SGHKS and YYEKEE (reference sequence). The CDR3 length is 15 residues. This sample stems from a study of cytomegalovirus exposure and HLA in healthy donors. The PCR contained 60 Vbeta and 13 Jbeta primers. Sequencing used immunoSEQ multiplex PCR; TCRdb keeps in-frame clones, though not all of them. The sample is made up of 140,000 to 150,000 clones, and the top ten hold around 1.5% of it. The sequenced material came from PBMCs. This clonotype was obtained from a woman aged 50 to 65 in good health and CMV-seronegative. The V call is TRBV5-5, the J call TRBJ2-1; 8 bases align to TRBD2. The CDR3 region is CASSFLAGTYNEQFF. The CDR3 region has the DNA TGTGCCAGCAGCTTCCTAGCGGGTACCTACAATGAGCAGTTCTTC. The full variable domain, with the rest looked up from reference TRBV5-5 and TRBJ2-1, is DAGVTQSPTHLIKTRGQQVTLRCSPISGHKSVSWYQQVLGQGPQFIFQYYEKEERGRGNFPDRFSARQFPNYSSELNVNALLLGDSALYLCASSFLAGTYNEQFFGPGTRLTVL.